These 25 T cell receptor beta chains originate from one sample sequenced in a study of blood T cell repertoires in COVID-19. Sequencing used immunoSEQ multiplex PCR; TCRdb keeps in-frame clones, though not all of them. The profile shows about 17,000 clones, just over 85% of them singletons. Sequencing was done on a sample of peripheral blood. Receptors originate from a human donor with active COVID-19. The donor label of this sample is uncertain.

The chain carries TRBV29-1 and TRBJ1-5, with 7 bases lining up with TRBD1. The junction had 6 bases not matched to a gene; V was cut back by 7 bases and J by 3 bases. The CDR3 spans 13 residues. Germline V gene sequence: CDR1 SQVTM, CDR2 ANQGSEA. The CDR3 bases are TGCAGCGGTTCCACAGGGGTCAATCAGCCCCAGCATTTT. The encoded protein is CSGSTGVNQPQHF. Full variable domain (missing parts from reference TRBV29-1 and TRBJ1-5): SAVISQKPSRDICQRGTSLTIQCQVDSQVTMMFWYRQQPGQSLTLIATANQGSEATYESGFVIDKFPISRPNLTFSTLTVSNMSPEDSSIYLCSGSTGVNQPQHFGDGTRLSIL.

This chain uses TRBV5-5 with TRBJ1-3; no firm D call. V lost 5 bases, J lost 2 bases, and 8 bases lay in between. CDR1 and CDR2 (germline): SGHKS, YYEKEE (reference sequence). The CDR3 spans 13 residues. CDR3 in DNA: TGTGCCAGCAGTCCGGGAACTGGAAACACCATATATTTT. Its translation is CASSPGTGNTIYF.

The chain recombines TRBV21-1 with TRBJ1-1; the D segment call TRBD1 is taken from the table without a DNA check. TRBV21-1 is flagged as a pseudogene. The CDR3 is 9 residues long. The CDR3 DNA sequence: TGTGCCACCCAAAATGAAGCTTTCTTT. Protein product: CATQNEAFF.

CDR3 DNA: TGTGCCAGCAGTGAACGACAGGGCCCGAACTATGGCTACACCTTC. It translates to CASSERQGPNYGYTF. The chain couples TRBV6-1 to TRBJ1-2; 7 positions agree with TRBD1. The germline V gene has CDR1 MNHNS and CDR2 SASEGT. V dropped 2 bases and J dropped 2; count of bases not matched to a gene: 5. The CDR3 has 15 amino acids.

The CDR3 DNA is TGTGCCAGCAGCCAAGATCGTCCCCTAGCGGTCGTCCTAGGAGCGCAGTATTTT. Amino acid sequence: CASSQDRPLAVVLGAQYF. The J gene is TRBJ2-3, the V gene TRBV4-2, with 7 bases lining up with TRBD2. CDR3 length equals 18 residues. Germline V gene data show CDR1 as LGHNA and CDR2 as YNFKEQ. With V trimmed by 0 bases and J by 10 bases, 19 bases remained unmatched.

The CDR3 loop reads CASRTGDRYGYTF. The DNA of the CDR3 is TGTGCCAGCAGGACAGGAGACCGCTATGGCTACACCTTC. The chain combines TRBV21-1 with TRBJ1-2; the table's D call, TRBD1, was not checked against the DNA. TRBV21-1 is noted as a pseudogene. The length of the CDR3 is 13 residues.

The chain joins TRBV7-6 to TRBJ2-3, with 9 bases identical to TRBD1. Trimming took 5 bases from V and 1 from J; bases not matched to a gene: 10. Germline V gene lookup returns CDR1 SGHVS and CDR2 FNYEAQ. The CDR3 length is 17 residues. The CDR3 protein is CASSAPDRDRGTDTQYF. The CDR3 nucleotides are TGTGCCAGCAGCGCACCGGACCGGGACAGGGGCACAGATACGCAGTATTTT.

The V and J genes are TRBV10-3 and TRBJ2-7, with D perhaps matching TRBD1 (5 bases). CDR3 length: 12 amino acids. Trimming removed 2 bases from V and 4 bases from J, with 6 bases in between. Per the germline V gene, CDR1 is ENHRY and CDR2 is SYGVKD. CDR3: CAISEPGYEQYF. The CDR3 DNA is TGTGCCATCAGTGAGCCAGGGTACGAGCAGTACTTC.

This chain connects TRBV6-5 to TRBJ1-1, with a tentative D call TRBD1 (6 bases). Per germline, CDR1 MNHEY and CDR2 SVGAGI. V was cut by 6 bases and J by 2 bases, with 16 bases left in between. There are 15 residues in the CDR3. The CDR3 protein is CASRLAGGYNTEAFF. CDR3 in DNA: TGTGCCAGCAGACTCGCGGGGGGCTACAACACTGAAGCTTTCTTT.

V usage is TRBV10-1 and J usage is TRBJ2-1, with D possibly being TRBD1 (6 bases). Trimming pared 2 bases from V and 8 bases from J, leaving 19 bases between. CDR3 size: 16 residues. In germline, CDR1 is WNHNN, CDR2 SYGVQD (reference sequence). The CDR3, as DNA: TGCGCCAGCAGTGAGGAGGGGGTGGGGCTGAAACATGAGCAGTTCTTC. Its translation: CASSEEGVGLKHEQFF.

The CDR3 DNA reads as TGTGCCAGCAGCCAAGACGAGGCCGGGGAGCTGTTTTTT. This gives the protein CASSQDEAGELFF. The genes are TRBV3-1 (or the pseudogene TRBV3-2) and TRBJ2-2; D is unresolved. Germline CDR1 LGHDT, CDR2 YNNKEL (reference sequence). V lost 0 bases and J 6 bases, leaving 5 bases between the germline ends. The CDR3 contains 13 residues.

This sequence joins TRBV9 and TRBJ2-7; TRBD2 agrees at 8 bases. CDR1 SGDLS and CDR2 YYNGEE come from the germline V gene. V shed 0 bases and J 2 bases; nucleotides not matched to a gene: 7. This CDR3 is built from 16 residues. The CDR3 DNA sequence: TGTGCCAGCAGCGTAGGTTTAGCGGGGAACCCCTACGAGCAGTACTTC. This gives the protein CASSVGLAGNPYEQYF.

This chain links TRBV7-2 with TRBJ2-5; 12 nucleotides line up with TRBD2. This CDR3 has 17 residues. The ends lost 1 base at V and 0 bases at J; junction bases unmatched: 3. Germline CDR1 SGHTA, CDR2 FQGNSA. Here the CDR3 reads CASSLGLAGVYQETQYF. CDR3 nucleotides: TGTGCCAGCAGCTTAGGACTAGCGGGGGTGTACCAAGAGACCCAGTACTTC.

The chain has TRBV19 and TRBJ2-3; a weak D match, TRBD2 (6 bases). The CDR3 has 15 residues. CDR1 is LNHDA, CDR2 SQIVND, per germline (reference sequence). V lost 2 bases, J lost 3 bases, and 12 bases lay in between. The CDR3 sequence: CASSILAGRTDTQYF. The CDR3 nucleotides are TGTGCCAGTAGTATACTGGCGGGGCGGACAGATACGCAGTATTTT.

This chain uses TRBV7-6 with TRBJ2-1; 11 nucleotides agree with TRBD2. There are 15 residues in the CDR3. Per germline, CDR1 SGHVS and CDR2 FNYEAQ. Trimming at V came to 2 bases and at J to 6 bases, leaving 3 bases not matched to a gene. CDR3 nucleotide sequence: TGTGCCAGCAGCTTAAGTAGCGGGGGGGCCAATGAGCAGTTCTTC. Translation gives CASSLSSGGANEQFF. Full variable domain (remainder filled in from reference TRBV7-6 and TRBJ2-1): GAGVSQSPRYKVTKRGQDVALRCDPISGHVSLYWYRQALGQGPEFLTYFNYEAQQDKSGLPNDRFSAERPEGSISTLTIQRTEQRDSAMYRCASSLSSGGANEQFFGPGTRLTVL.

Within the sample, this clone is large. This sequence joins TRBV5-5 and TRBJ2-3, with 9 bases matching TRBD2. V dropped 0 bases and J dropped 4; count of bases not matched to a gene: 3. Per germline, CDR1 SGHKS and CDR2 YYEKEE (reference sequence). This CDR3 spans 15 amino acids. CDR3 DNA: TGTGCCAGCAGCTTGGAACTAGCGGGCGCAGATACGCAGTATTTT. Protein: CASSLELAGADTQYF.

This clone was counted a single time. This rearrangement joins TRBV6-6 to TRBJ2-7, with D possibly being TRBD2 (5 bases). The CDR3 consists of 15 residues. Germline V gene sequence: CDR1 MNHNY, CDR2 SVGAGI (reference sequence). Deletions cut 0 bases from V and 3 bases from J, with 12 bases between. The CDR3 reads CASSYSNTGYYEQYF. The CDR3 DNA sequence: TGTGCCAGCAGTTACTCGAATACGGGATACTACGAGCAGTACTTC.

V gene TRBV7-9 combines with J gene TRBJ1-1; TRBD1 might be the D (6 bases). Germline CDR1 SEHNR, CDR2 FQNEAQ (reference sequence). The ends were cut back, 5 bases at V and 0 bases at J, with 19 bases in the middle. The CDR3 is made up of 17 amino acids. CDR3 loop: CASSQETGFSMNTEAFF. The CDR3 nucleotides read TGTGCCAGCAGCCAAGAGACAGGTTTTTCGATGAACACTGAAGCTTTCTTT.

This rearrangement joins TRBV18 to TRBJ2-1; D gene unclear. Trimming removed 0 bases from V and 7 bases from J, with 7 bases in between. This CDR3 contains 13 residues. CDR1 is KGHSH and CDR2 is LQKENI in the germline V gene. For the CDR3, the DNA is TGTGCCAGCTCACCACCGGCCCGTAATGAGCAGTTCTTC. As protein: CASSPPARNEQFF.

V usage is TRBV6-2 or TRBV6-3 and J usage is TRBJ2-1; TRBD2 agrees at 8 bases. Per the germline V gene, CDR1 is MNHEY and CDR2 is SVGEGT. The V and J ends lost 4 bases and 7 bases, in that order; junction bases with no gene match: 15. The CDR3 extends over 17 amino acids. This CDR3 is CASSSTLAGLFGNEQFF. CDR3 nucleotides: TGTGCCAGCAGTTCCACCTTAGCGGGGTTATTTGGGAATGAGCAGTTCTTC.

This chain joins TRBV7-9 and TRBJ2-4; 7 nucleotides line up with TRBD2. CDR1 is SEHNR, CDR2 FQNEAQ, per germline (reference sequence). Trimming removed 3 bases from V and 11 bases from J; junction bases left unmatched: 10. CDR3 length: 14 residues. CDR3 DNA sequence: TGTGCCAGCAGCTTTTCCCCCCAGCGGGGAGTTCAGTACTTC. Residues: CASSFSPQRGVQYF. Full variable domain (remainder filled in from reference TRBV7-9 and TRBJ2-4): DTGVSQNPRHKITKRGQNVTFRCDPISEHNRLYWYRQTLGQGPEFLTYFQNEAQLEKSRLLSDRFSAERPKGSFSTLEIQRTEQGDSAMYLCASSFSPQRGVQYFGAGTRLSVL.

Points on this clone: The sample holds other DNA sequences that translate to the same CDR3. The chain uses TRBV4-3 and TRBJ2-5; TRBD2 matches 9 bases. The CDR3 sequence is 19 residues long. The V gene end was trimmed by 3 bases and the J gene end by 2 bases; junction bases not matched to a gene: 16. Germline lookup yields CDR1 LGHNA and CDR2 YSLEER. The CDR3 nucleotides are TGCGCCAGCAGCCAGGTGAACGGTGTGAGCGGGGGGCCGCAAGAGACCCAGTACTTC. Translating gives CASSQVNGVSGGPQETQYF.

This clone was picked up one time. This sequence joins TRBV28 and TRBJ1-2; D ambiguous. Germline V gene data show CDR1 as MDHEN and CDR2 as SYDVKM. Trimming removed 2 bases from V and 5 bases from J, with 6 bases in between. The CDR3 totals 12 residues. This chain's CDR3 is CASSLTGYGYTF. As DNA, the CDR3 is TGTGCCAGCAGTTTAACCGGGTATGGCTACACCTTC.

The chain combines TRBV6-5 with TRBJ2-1; possibly TRBD2 for D (6 bases). CDR3 length: 15 residues. Germline V gene data show CDR1 as MNHEY and CDR2 as SVGAGI. V lost 6 bases and J lost 4, with 16 bases in between. The DNA of the CDR3 is TGTGCCAGCAGCCTATCCTCGGAGGGGTACAATGAGCAGTTCTTC. Protein sequence: CASSLSSEGYNEQFF.

This chain uses TRBV7-9 with TRBJ1-5, with D possibly being TRBD1 (5 bases). Germline V lookup: CDR1 SEHNR, CDR2 FQNEAQ (reference sequence). The V gene lost 1 base and the J gene lost 8 bases, with 15 bases spanning the gap. The CDR3 loop spans 15 amino acids. The CDR3 nucleotides are TGTGCCAGCAGCTTAGTGGGTACGGGGGAGAAGCCCCAGCATTTT. This gives the protein CASSLVGTGEKPQHF. The complete variable domain, with remaining parts taken from reference TRBV7-9 and TRBJ1-5, reads DTGVSQNPRHKITKRGQNVTFRCDPISEHNRLYWYRQTLGQGPEFLTYFQNEAQLEKSRLLSDRFSAERPKGSFSTLEIQRTEQGDSAMYLCASSLVGTGEKPQHFGDGTRLSIL.